This T cell receptor beta chain was documented in a study of blood T cell repertoires in COVID-19. Study information: Both acute and convalescent COVID-19 samples were obtained from the United States, Italy and Spain.

TCRdb's copy holds only in-frame clones and misses some; the assay was immunoSEQ multiplex PCR. This sample yields around 190,000 clones, of which 65% to 90% are seen a single time; approximately 1.4% belongs to the top ten. Sequenced sample: peripheral blood. The source is a human donor in a cohort sampled during active COVID-19.

For the CDR3, the DNA is TGTGCCAGCAGTGAGGAGCGCTACTACAATGAGCAGTTCTTC. Translation: CASSEERYYNEQFF. The chain couples TRBV25-1 to TRBJ2-1, with no clear D. The ends were cut back, 3 bases at V and 3 bases at J, with 9 bases in the middle. Germline CDR1 is MGHDK and CDR2 is SYGVNS. The length of the CDR3 is 14 residues.